This T cell receptor (beta chain) was captured in a study of shared clonotypes between healthy human individuals. CDR1 SNHLY and CDR2 FYNNEI come from the germline V gene. CDR3 size: 16 residues. The V gene end was trimmed by 4 bases and the J gene end by 3 bases; junction bases not matched to a gene: 7. Data came from immunoSEQ multiplex PCR; TCRdb stores just in-frame clones and leaves some out. The data contain roughly 640,000 clones, more than 95% of them singletons. Specimen: naive CD4+ T cells sorted from blood. Subset noted: CD45RA+ positively selected. The V call is TRBV2, the J call TRBJ1-5; 9 nucleotides align to TRBD1. The receptor was derived from a woman younger than 45 in good health. CDR3 nucleotides: TGTGCCAGCAGTGGAGGACAGGGGTGGCTCAATCAGCCCCAGCATTTT. Translated: CASSGGQGWLNQPQHF.